The following is a T cell receptor beta chain sequence with its context. This sample was included in a study of technical replicates of blood from a few donors. Profiling relied on immunoSEQ multiplex PCR, and the TCRdb table lists in-frame clones only, not all of them. The sample includes 75,000 to 80,000 clones, roughly 94% of them seen just once. The length of the CDR3 is 13 residues. The V end lost 4 bases, the J end lost 2 bases, and 9 bases lay between the germline ends. CDR1 MDHEN and CDR2 SYDVKM come from the germline V gene. Sequencing was carried out using T cells isolated from PBMCs. The chain carries TRBV28 and TRBJ2-7, with unresolved D. This sequence originates from a human donor in good health. This CDR3 reads CASSSPDTYEQYF. The CDR3 DNA is TGTGCCAGCAGTTCGCCCGACACCTACGAGCAGTACTTC.